The clone carrying this TCR beta chain appeared a single time. Its matching antigen is unknown. This record comes from a study of a mutant IDH1 vaccine in newly diagnosed glioma. In the study overall: Vaccinations, eight in total, occurred in weeks 1, 3, 5, 7, 11, 15, 19, 23. Vaccines began 4-6 weeks after radiotherapy alone, or with temozolomide cycles.

Indicated time point: week 23, last vaccination. With topical imiquimod, each dose of the vaccine consisted of 300 ug of mutant IDH1 20-mer peptide. The data were produced by immunoSEQ multiplex PCR, yet TCRdb's version contains in-frame clones alone and is incomplete. The sample has some 80,000 clones; more than 80% are singletons. The sample in question was PBMCs, obtained from a glioma patient whose treatment included an IDH1 peptide vaccine. This TCR was recovered from a woman aged 45-60 years with glioma.

The CDR3 sequence is CASSQEGSGGPGEQYF. The CDR3 DNA sequence: TGCGCCAGCAGCCAAGAGGGAAGCGGGGGTCCGGGAGAGCAGTACTTC. The V gene is TRBV4-1, the J gene TRBJ2-7; 8 positions agree with TRBD2. The CDR3 extends over 16 amino acids. Germline loops: CDR1 MGHRA, CDR2 YSYEKL. With V trimmed by 0 bases and J by 7 bases, 11 bases remained unmatched.